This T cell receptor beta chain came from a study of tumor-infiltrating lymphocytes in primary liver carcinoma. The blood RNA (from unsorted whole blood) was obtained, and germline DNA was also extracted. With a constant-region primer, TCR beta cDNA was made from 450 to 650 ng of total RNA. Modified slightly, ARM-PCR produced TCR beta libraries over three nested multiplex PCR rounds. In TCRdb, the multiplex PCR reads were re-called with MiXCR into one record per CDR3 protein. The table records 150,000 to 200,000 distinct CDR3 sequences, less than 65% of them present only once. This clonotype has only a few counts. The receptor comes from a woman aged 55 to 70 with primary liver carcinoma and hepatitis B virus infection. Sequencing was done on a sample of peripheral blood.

CDR3 DNA sequence: TGCGCCAGCAGGGTCGAGAACCAAAAGAACACTGAAGCTTTCTTT. Protein sequence: CASRVENQKNTEAFF. V gene TRBV5-1 combines with J gene TRBJ1-1; D unclear. The CDR3 has 15 residues. Between the trimmed V and J ends, which lost 5 bases and 1 base, there was a span of 15 bases. CDR1 SGHRS and CDR2 YFSETQ come from the germline V gene.